Each of the 30 T cell receptor beta chains below was sequenced from the same sample in a study of beta chain features in type 1 diabetes. Reverse transcribing all isolated RNA meant expressed TCRB transcripts were sequenced. The protocol was immunoSEQ multiplex PCR, while the TCRdb copy is restricted to in-frame clones and leaves out a portion. Altogether roughly 450,000 clones are present, about an eighth being singletons, with the ten largest covering less than 0.06%. The sample taken for sequencing was naive CD4+ T cells from blood. All receptors come from a woman aged 18-29 years in good health.

This clone appeared many times. The V call is TRBV7-9, the J call TRBJ2-1; 13 bases map to TRBD2. Germline loops: CDR1 SEHNR, CDR2 FQNEAQ (reference sequence). The ends lost 5 bases at V and 6 bases at J; junction bases unmatched: 4. The CDR3 runs to 15 residues. In nucleotides, the CDR3 is TGTGCCAGCAGCATGAGACTAGCGGGAGGCAATGAGCAGTTCTTC. It is translated as CASSMRLAGGNEQFF. Variable domain in full (rest from reference TRBV7-9 and TRBJ2-1): DTGVSQNPRHKITKRGQNVTFRCDPISEHNRLYWYRQTLGQGPEFLTYFQNEAQLEKSRLLSDRFSAERPKGSFSTLEIQRTEQGDSAMYLCASSMRLAGGNEQFFGPGTRLTVL.

The chain is built from TRBV5-1 and TRBJ2-3; 7 bases match TRBD1. The V and J ends lost 7 bases and 5 bases, in that order; junction bases with no gene match: 10. CDR3 length: 14 amino acids. Germline V CDR1 and CDR2: SGHRS, YFSETQ. The CDR3 reads CASGEQGTRDTQYF. The CDR3, as DNA: TGCGCCAGCGGAGAACAGGGGACCAGAGATACGCAGTATTTT.

V and J are TRBV29-1 and TRBJ1-1, with D possibly matching TRBD1 (5 bases). This CDR3 contains 12 residues. Trimming left V 7 bases short and J 3 bases short, with 12 bases between. The germline CDR1 and CDR2 sequences are SQVTM and ANQGSEA. For the CDR3, the DNA is TGCAGCGCATTCCAGGGCCACACTGAAGCTTTCTTT. This encodes CSAFQGHTEAFF.

The chain is built from TRBV28 and TRBJ2-3, with D perhaps TRBD2 (5 bases). CDR1 is MDHEN and CDR2 is SYDVKM in the germline V gene. Trimming took 7 bases from V and 1 from J, leaving 15 bases between them. The CDR3 contains 15 residues. CDR3 region: CASTSPGWGTDTQYF. The CDR3 coding sequence is TGTGCCAGCACTTCCCCGGGATGGGGCACAGATACGCAGTATTTT.

This clone was detected a few times. The chain has TRBV9 and TRBJ1-3; possible D gene TRBD1, 6 bases. CDR1 SGDLS and CDR2 YYNGEE come from the germline V gene. Trimming removed 5 bases from V and 0 bases from J, with 12 bases in between. This CDR3 region has 15 residues. Here the CDR3 DNA reads TGTGCCAGCAGTGAAACAGGGTTCTCTGGAAACACCATATATTTT. The encoded protein is CASSETGFSGNTIYF.

There are a few counts of this clone. The V and J genes are TRBV18 and TRBJ2-4, with D uncertain. CDR3 length: 15 residues. Trimming took off 0 bases at V and 4 bases at J, with 10 bases between the two ends. Germline V gene data show CDR1 as KGHSH and CDR2 as LQKENI. CDR3 protein: CASSPPWAGKNIQYF. CDR3 DNA sequence: TGTGCCAGCTCACCACCCTGGGCAGGAAAAAACATTCAGTACTTC.

This rearrangement joins TRBV6-6 to TRBJ2-3; D call uncertain. This CDR3 region has 14 residues. V was shortened by 5 bases and J by 5 bases, with 14 bases between the two germline ends. CDR1 is MNHNY, CDR2 SVGAGI, per germline (reference sequence). The CDR3 loop is CASSTPFGGDTQYF. In nucleotides, the CDR3 is TGTGCCAGCAGTACCCCTTTCGGTGGAGATACGCAGTATTTT.

Only a few counts were recorded for this clone. The chain is built from TRBV29-1 and TRBJ1-5; TRBD1 matches at 9 bases. Germline trimming cut 4 bases from V and 7 bases from J; bases unmatched to any gene: 14. The germline V gene encodes CDR1 SQVTM and CDR2 ANQGSEA. CDR3 size: 16 residues. DNA of the CDR3: TGCAGCGTTGTGGTTACCAAGGGACAGGGAGACCAGCCCCAGCATTTT. Amino acids: CSVVVTKGQGDQPQHF. The whole variable domain, filled in from reference TRBV29-1 and TRBJ1-5, reads SAVISQKPSRDICQRGTSLTIQCQVDSQVTMMFWYRQQPGQSLTLIATANQGSEATYESGFVIDKFPISRPNLTFSTLTVSNMSPEDSSIYLCSVVVTKGQGDQPQHFGDGTRLSIL.

This clone was seen a handful of times. The identical CDR3 is also encoded by other nucleotide sequences in the sample. This chain joins TRBV9 and TRBJ2-1, with TRBD2 matching 10 bases. The CDR3 totals 15 residues. The V gene's germline CDR1 is SGDLS and CDR2 YYNGEE. With 0 bases clipped from V and 4 bases from J, the junction kept 1 base outside the gene matches. The CDR3 coding sequence is TGTGCCAGCAGCGTAGGACTAGCGGGTTACAATGAGCAGTTCTTC. Translated, it gives CASSVGLAGYNEQFF.

In regard to this clone: At one end the junction does not follow the germline gene, possibly because of a read error. The V call is TRBV7-2, the J call TRBJ2-4; D call uncertain. Looked up from germline, CDR1 is SGHTA and CDR2 is FQGNSA. CDR3 length: 13 amino acids. DNA of the CDR3: TGTGCCAGCAGCGTTAACAGCCAGACGTCACCTCACTTC. Protein product: CASSVNSQTSPHF.

This clone was seen more than once but under ten times. The chain combines TRBV9 with TRBJ2-1; 9 nucleotides match TRBD2. The CDR3 is made up of 15 amino acids. Germline V lookup: CDR1 SGDLS, CDR2 YYNGEE. With V trimmed by 4 bases and J by 2 bases, 4 bases remained unmatched. The CDR3 reads CASSFSGGTYNEQFF. CDR3 nucleotide sequence: TGTGCCAGCAGCTTTAGCGGGGGAACCTACAATGAGCAGTTCTTC.

This clone was seen only a few times. V and J are TRBV21-1 and TRBJ1-2; the D segment call TRBD1 is taken from the table without a DNA check. TRBV21-1 is an annotated pseudogene. This CDR3 has 15 residues. CDR3 region: CASSLGQEPNYGYTF. CDR3 bases: TGTGCCAGCAGCTTGGGACAGGAGCCTAACTATGGCTACACCTTC.

This clone was recorded a few times. CDR3 residues: CASNQGPPQETQYF. CDR3 DNA sequence: TGCGCCAGCAACCAAGGACCCCCACAAGAGACCCAGTACTTC. The chain joins TRBV5-1 to TRBJ2-5; D unresolved. CDR1 is SGHRS, CDR2 YFSETQ, per germline. Trimming removed 6 bases from V and 2 bases from J, with 14 bases in between. The CDR3 is made up of 14 amino acids.

The chain uses TRBV19 and TRBJ1-4; D remains ambiguous. This CDR3 region has 12 residues. The germline V gene has CDR1 LNHDA and CDR2 SQIVND (reference sequence). The V end lost 3 bases, the J end lost 16 bases, and 15 bases lay between the germline ends. CDR3: CASSIPSGRKFF. CDR3 bases: TGTGCCAGTAGTATTCCCTCCGGGAGGAAGTTTTTT.

This clone was recorded a few times. The chain combines TRBV19 with TRBJ2-1; TRBD1 is a possible D gene (6 bases). Germline assignment: CDR1 LNHDA and CDR2 SQIVND (reference sequence). The CDR3 length is 12 residues. V dropped 5 bases and J dropped 12 bases, with 14 bases sitting between them. The CDR3 region is CASSLQGRGQFF. The CDR3 region has the DNA TGTGCCAGTAGTCTACAGGGTCGGGGGCAGTTCTTC.

The DNA for the CDR3 is TGTGCCAGCAGCCAAAGGACTAGCGGGAGATACTCTGGTAGTGGAGGGGCGCAGTATTTT. Protein sequence: CASSQRTSGRYSGSGGAQYF. This sequence joins TRBV7-8 and TRBJ2-3, with 13 bases fitting TRBD2. The ends lost 5 bases at V and 10 bases at J; junction bases unmatched: 24. CDR1 and CDR2 from the germline V gene are SGHVS and FQNEAQ. This CDR3 contains 20 residues.

The chain recombines TRBV7-2 with TRBJ1-2, with D unclear. V lost 0 bases and J 4 bases, leaving 6 bases between the germline ends. This CDR3 has 13 residues. Germline CDR1 SGHTA, CDR2 FQGNSA. CDR3: CASSLAPAYGYTF. CDR3 nucleotide sequence: TGTGCCAGCAGCTTAGCGCCAGCCTATGGCTACACCTTC.

This clone was counted a few times. The chain has TRBV4-1 and TRBJ2-3, with D possibly matching TRBD2 (6 bases). The CDR3 runs to 15 residues. Trimming took off 3 bases at V and 1 base at J, with 11 bases between the two ends. Germline V gene sequence: CDR1 MGHRA, CDR2 YSYEKL. The CDR3 is CASSQEGRGTDTQYF. CDR3 bases: TGCGCCAGCAGCCAGGAGGGAAGAGGCACAGATACGCAGTATTTT.

This chain connects TRBV9 to TRBJ2-5; D remains unclear. V lost 4 bases to trimming and J lost 5 bases, with 15 bases between them. The CDR3 totals 14 residues. Germline V gene sequence: CDR1 SGDLS, CDR2 YYNGEE. This CDR3 is CASSPSPLRETQYF. The CDR3 DNA reads as TGTGCCAGCAGCCCTTCGCCCCTCCGTGAGACCCAGTACTTC.

This clone was recorded a few times. Other nucleotide sequences in the sample specify the same CDR3. V usage is TRBV5-1 and J usage is TRBJ1-4; 10 positions match TRBD1. The germline V gene has CDR1 SGHRS and CDR2 YFSETQ. This CDR3 is built from 15 residues. Unmatched junction bases numbered 0, after V lost 4 bases and J lost 0 bases. CDR3 protein: CASSGQGATNEKLFF. CDR3 nucleotides: TGCGCCAGCAGCGGACAGGGGGCAACTAATGAAAAACTGTTTTTT.

With regard to this clone: The same CDR3 also results from other DNA sequences found in this sample. This chain joins TRBV18 and TRBJ2-5; D is ambiguous. The CDR3 runs to 12 residues. Per the germline V gene, CDR1 is KGHSH and CDR2 is LQKENI. Between the trimmed V and J ends, which lost 5 bases and 0 bases, there was a span of 4 bases. CDR3 amino acids: CASSTYQETQYF. CDR3 in DNA: TGTGCCAGCTCAACCTACCAAGAGACCCAGTACTTC.

This clone was counted a few times. The rearrangement joins TRBV19 to TRBJ2-7; D is unresolved. The germline V gene has CDR1 LNHDA and CDR2 SQIVND (reference sequence). Trimming stripped 3 bases from V and 8 bases from J, with 11 bases between. CDR3 size: 12 residues. The CDR3 nucleotides are TGTGCCAGTAGTATGTCTAACGGAAAGCAGTACGTC. Protein: CASSMSNGKQYV.

V usage is TRBV9 and J usage is TRBJ1-6; D is perhaps TRBD1 (5 bases). Germline CDR1 and CDR2: SGDLS and YYNGEE. This CDR3 has 14 residues. The V end was cut by 0 bases, the J end by 9 bases, with 10 bases between. CDR3 region: CASSVVGGVSPLHF. Written as DNA, the CDR3 is TGTGCCAGCAGCGTAGTGGGGGGGGTTTCACCCCTCCACTTT.

In DNA, the CDR3 is TGCGCCAGCACCGCGCCCTACGGGAACACCGGGGAGCTGTTTTTT. Its protein product is CASTAPYGNTGELFF. The genes are TRBV5-1 and TRBJ2-2; the D is unclear. The germline CDR1 and CDR2 sequences are SGHRS and YFSETQ. Trimming removed 6 bases at V and 1 base at J, with 13 bases between. This CDR3 has 15 residues.

This clone has a single count. The chain uses TRBV25-1 and TRBJ1-2, with unresolved D. Between the trimmed V and J ends, which lost 4 bases and 7 bases, there was a span of 13 bases. The CDR3 is made up of 13 amino acids. The germline CDR1 and CDR2 sequences are MGHDK and SYGVNS. CDR3 residues: CASSVSGMSGYTF. The CDR3, as DNA: TGTGCCAGCAGTGTTTCGGGGATGAGTGGCTACACCTTC.

This clone was observed a few times. Other nucleotide sequences from this sample produce the same CDR3. The chain recombines TRBV7-9 with TRBJ2-1, with a weak D call TRBD2 (5 bases). Trimming left V 2 bases short and J 9 bases short, with 8 bases between. The length of the CDR3 is 12 residues. Germline CDR1 reads SEHNR; CDR2 reads FQNEAQ (reference sequence). CDR3 residues: CASSLLGGEQFF. The DNA for the CDR3 is TGTGCCAGCAGCTTATTAGGAGGTGAGCAGTTCTTC. The full variable domain, in which reference TRBV7-9 and TRBJ2-1 provide the parts outside the CDR3, is DTGVSQNPRHKITKRGQNVTFRCDPISEHNRLYWYRQTLGQGPEFLTYFQNEAQLEKSRLLSDRFSAERPKGSFSTLEIQRTEQGDSAMYLCASSLLGGEQFFGPGTRLTVL.

This clone was observed at least ten times. The chain carries TRBV7-2 and TRBJ2-7; D remains ambiguous. Germline V gives CDR1 SGHTA, CDR2 FQGNSA. The CDR3 consists of 12 residues. Trimming shortened V by 3 bases and J by 1 base, and 4 bases separated the two germline ends. The CDR3 DNA sequence: TGTGCCAGCAGCTTCAGGTCCTACGAGCAGTACTTC. This translates into CASSFRSYEQYF.

This clone has only a few counts. This chain joins TRBV5-1 and TRBJ2-1; 12 bases line up with TRBD2. With 4 bases clipped from V and 3 bases from J, the junction kept 2 bases outside the gene matches. Germline lookup yields CDR1 SGHRS and CDR2 YFSETQ. CDR3 length equals 15 residues. In DNA, the CDR3 is TGCGCCAGCAGCCCGACTAGCGGGAGCTACAATGAGCAGTTCTTC. Residues: CASSPTSGSYNEQFF.

The chain links TRBV5-1 to TRBJ2-5; 9 nucleotides align to TRBD1. The CDR3 sequence is 17 residues long. Germline V gene sequence: CDR1 SGHRS, CDR2 YFSETQ. Trimming at V came to 0 bases and at J to 4 bases, leaving 10 bases not matched to a gene. CDR3 residues: CASSLVGQGAPRETQYF. CDR3 bases: TGCGCCAGCAGCTTGGTGGGACAGGGAGCACCTCGAGAGACCCAGTACTTC. Complete variable domain (other parts from reference TRBV5-1 and TRBJ2-5): KAGVTQTPRYLIKTRGQQVTLSCSPISGHRSVSWYQQTPGQGLQFLFEYFSETQRNKGNFPGRFSGRQFSNSRSEMNVSTLELGDSALYLCASSLVGQGAPRETQYFGPGTRLLVL.

This clone has only one observation. The rearrangement joins TRBV6-1 to TRBJ1-2; D gene unclear. V was shortened by 7 bases and J by 4 bases, with 16 bases between the two germline ends. Germline V lookup: CDR1 MNHNS, CDR2 SASEGT. This CDR3 has 14 residues. CDR3 DNA sequence: TGTGCCAGCACCGAAGGCCCCGGACGCTATGGCTACACCTTC. Amino acids: CASTEGPGRYGYTF.